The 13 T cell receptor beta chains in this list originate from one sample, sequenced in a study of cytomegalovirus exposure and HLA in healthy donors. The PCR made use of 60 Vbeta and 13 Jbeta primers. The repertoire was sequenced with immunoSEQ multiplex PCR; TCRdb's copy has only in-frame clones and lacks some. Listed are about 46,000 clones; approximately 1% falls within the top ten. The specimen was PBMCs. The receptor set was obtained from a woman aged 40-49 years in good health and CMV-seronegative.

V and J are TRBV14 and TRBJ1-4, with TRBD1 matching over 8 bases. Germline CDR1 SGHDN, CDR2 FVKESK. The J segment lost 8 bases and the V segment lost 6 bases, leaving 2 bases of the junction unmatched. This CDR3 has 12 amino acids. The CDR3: CASRDRGEKLFF. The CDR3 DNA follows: TGTGCCAGCAGAGACAGGGGAGAAAAACTGTTTTTT.

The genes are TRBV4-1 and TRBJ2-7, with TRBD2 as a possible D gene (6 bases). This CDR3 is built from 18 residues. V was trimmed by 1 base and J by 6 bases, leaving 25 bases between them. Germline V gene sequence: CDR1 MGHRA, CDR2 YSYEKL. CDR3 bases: TGCGCCAGCAGCCAAGGGAGGGCATCGAGGGGAAAGGATAGCGAGCAGTACTTC. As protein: CASSQGRASRGKDSEQYF.

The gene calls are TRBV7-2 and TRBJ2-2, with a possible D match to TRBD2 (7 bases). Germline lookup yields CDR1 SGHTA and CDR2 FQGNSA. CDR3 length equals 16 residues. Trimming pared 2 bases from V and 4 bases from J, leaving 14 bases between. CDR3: CASSLPRGLGTGELFF. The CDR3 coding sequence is TGTGCCAGCAGCTTACCGCGGGGGCTTGGCACCGGGGAGCTGTTTTTT.

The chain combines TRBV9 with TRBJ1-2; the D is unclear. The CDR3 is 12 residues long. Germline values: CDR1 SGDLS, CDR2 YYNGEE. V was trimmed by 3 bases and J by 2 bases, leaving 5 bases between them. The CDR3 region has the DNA TGTGCCAGCAGCGCAGAAAACTATGGCTACACCTTC. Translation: CASSAENYGYTF.

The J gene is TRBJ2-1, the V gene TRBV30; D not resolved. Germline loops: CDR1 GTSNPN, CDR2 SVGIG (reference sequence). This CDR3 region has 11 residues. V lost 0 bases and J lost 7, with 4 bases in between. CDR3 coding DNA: TGTGCCTGGAGTGTACGGAATGAGCAGTTCTTC. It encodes CAWSVRNEQFF.

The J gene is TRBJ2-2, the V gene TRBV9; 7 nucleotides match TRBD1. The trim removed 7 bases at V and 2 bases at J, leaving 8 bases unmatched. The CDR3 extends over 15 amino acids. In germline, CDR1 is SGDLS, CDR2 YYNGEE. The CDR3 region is CASASGTVNTGELFF. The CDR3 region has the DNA TGTGCCAGCGCCTCCGGGACAGTAAACACCGGGGAGCTGTTTTTT.

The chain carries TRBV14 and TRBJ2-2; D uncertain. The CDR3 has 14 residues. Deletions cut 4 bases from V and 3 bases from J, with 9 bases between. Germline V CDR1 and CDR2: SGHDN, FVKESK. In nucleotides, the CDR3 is TGTGCCAGCAGCCCCGGAGTGTACACCGGGGAGCTGTTTTTT. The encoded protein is CASSPGVYTGELFF.

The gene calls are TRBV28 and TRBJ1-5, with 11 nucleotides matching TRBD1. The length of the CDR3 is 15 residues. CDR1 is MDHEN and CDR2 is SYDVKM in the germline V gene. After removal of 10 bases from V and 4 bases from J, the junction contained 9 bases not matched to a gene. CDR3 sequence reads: CATEVGQGANQPQHF. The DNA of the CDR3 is TGTGCCACCGAGGTAGGACAGGGGGCGAATCAGCCCCAGCATTTT.

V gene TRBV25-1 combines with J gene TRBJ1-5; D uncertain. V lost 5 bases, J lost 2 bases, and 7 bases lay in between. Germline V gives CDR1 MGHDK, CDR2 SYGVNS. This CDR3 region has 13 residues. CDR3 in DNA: TGTGCCAGCAGTCGAACGGGCAATCAGCCCCAGCATTTT. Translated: CASSRTGNQPQHF.

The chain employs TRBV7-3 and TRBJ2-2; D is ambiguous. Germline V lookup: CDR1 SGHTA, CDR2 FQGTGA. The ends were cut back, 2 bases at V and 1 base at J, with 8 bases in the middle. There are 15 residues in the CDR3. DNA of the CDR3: TGTGCCAGCAGCTTACTACAGCAGAACACCGGGGAGCTGTTTTTT. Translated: CASSLLQQNTGELFF.

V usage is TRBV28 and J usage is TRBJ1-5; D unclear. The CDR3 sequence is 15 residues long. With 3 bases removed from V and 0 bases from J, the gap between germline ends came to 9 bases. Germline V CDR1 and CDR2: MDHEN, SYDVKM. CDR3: CASSLAGNSNQPQHF. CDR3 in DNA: TGTGCCAGCAGTTTGGCGGGGAATAGCAATCAGCCCCAGCATTTT.

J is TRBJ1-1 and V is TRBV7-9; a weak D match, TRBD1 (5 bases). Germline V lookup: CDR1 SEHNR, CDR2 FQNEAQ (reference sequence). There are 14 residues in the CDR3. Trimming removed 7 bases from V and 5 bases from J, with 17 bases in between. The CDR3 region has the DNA TGTGCCAGCAACCCCGTAGCAGGGCTTACTGAAGCTTTCTTT. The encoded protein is CASNPVAGLTEAFF.

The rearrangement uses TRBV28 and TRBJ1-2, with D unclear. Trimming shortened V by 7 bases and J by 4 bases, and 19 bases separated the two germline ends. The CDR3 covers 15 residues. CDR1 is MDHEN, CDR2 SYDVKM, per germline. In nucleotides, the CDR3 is TGTGCCAGCATCCCTGGGCGCGGGGTCGGCTATGGCTACACCTTC. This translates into CASIPGRGVGYGYTF.